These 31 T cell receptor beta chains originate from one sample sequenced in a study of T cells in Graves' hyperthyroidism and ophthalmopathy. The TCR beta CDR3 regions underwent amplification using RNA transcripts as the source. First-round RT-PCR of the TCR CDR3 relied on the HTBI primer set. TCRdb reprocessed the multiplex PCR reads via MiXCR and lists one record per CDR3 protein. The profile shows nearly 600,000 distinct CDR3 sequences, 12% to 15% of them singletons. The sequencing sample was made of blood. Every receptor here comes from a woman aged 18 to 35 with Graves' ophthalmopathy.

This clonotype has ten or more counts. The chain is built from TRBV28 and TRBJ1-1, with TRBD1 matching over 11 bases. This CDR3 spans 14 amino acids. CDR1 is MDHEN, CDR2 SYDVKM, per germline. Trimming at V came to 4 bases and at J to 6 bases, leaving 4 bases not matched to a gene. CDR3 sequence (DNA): TGTGCCAGCAGTTGGGACAGGGGGAAAGCTGAAGCTTTCTTT. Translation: CASSWDRGKAEAFF.

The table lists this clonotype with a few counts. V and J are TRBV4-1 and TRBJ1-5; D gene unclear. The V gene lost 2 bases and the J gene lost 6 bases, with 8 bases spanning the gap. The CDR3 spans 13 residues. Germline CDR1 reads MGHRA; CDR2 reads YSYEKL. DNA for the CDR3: TGCGCCAGCAGCCAACTTAATGGTCAGCCCCAGCATTTT. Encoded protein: CASSQLNGQPQHF.

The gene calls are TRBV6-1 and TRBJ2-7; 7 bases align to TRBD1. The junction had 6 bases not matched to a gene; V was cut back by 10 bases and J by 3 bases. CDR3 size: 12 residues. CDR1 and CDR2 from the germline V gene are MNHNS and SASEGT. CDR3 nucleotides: TGTGCCACAGGGGACAGAATCTACGAGCAGTACTTC. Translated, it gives CATGDRIYEQYF.

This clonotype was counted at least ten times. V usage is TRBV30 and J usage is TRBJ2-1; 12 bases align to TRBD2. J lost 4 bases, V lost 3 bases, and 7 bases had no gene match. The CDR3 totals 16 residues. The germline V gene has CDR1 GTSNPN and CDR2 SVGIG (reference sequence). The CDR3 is CAWRSSGRAWYNEQFF. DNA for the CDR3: TGTGCCTGGAGATCTAGCGGGAGGGCCTGGTACAATGAGCAGTTCTTC.

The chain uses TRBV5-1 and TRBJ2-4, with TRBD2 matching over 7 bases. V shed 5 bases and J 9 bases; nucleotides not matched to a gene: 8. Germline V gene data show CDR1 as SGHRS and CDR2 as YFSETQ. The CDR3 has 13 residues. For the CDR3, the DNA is TGCGCCAGCAGGGTGGAGCGGGACCTCATTCAGTACTTC. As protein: CASRVERDLIQYF.

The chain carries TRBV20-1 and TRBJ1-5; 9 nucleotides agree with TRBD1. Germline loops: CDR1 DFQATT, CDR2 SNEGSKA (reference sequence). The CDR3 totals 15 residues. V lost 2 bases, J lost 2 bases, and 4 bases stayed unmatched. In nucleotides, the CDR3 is TGCAGTGCTAGACCGGACAGGGGTGGCAATCAGCCCCAGCATTTT. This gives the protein CSARPDRGGNQPQHF.

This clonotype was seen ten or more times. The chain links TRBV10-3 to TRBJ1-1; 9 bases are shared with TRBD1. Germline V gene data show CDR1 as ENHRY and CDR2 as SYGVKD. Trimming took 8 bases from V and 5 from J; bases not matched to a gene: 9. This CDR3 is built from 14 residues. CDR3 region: CAIRGTGTETEAFF. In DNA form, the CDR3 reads TGTGCCATCCGAGGGACAGGGACGGAAACTGAAGCTTTCTTT.

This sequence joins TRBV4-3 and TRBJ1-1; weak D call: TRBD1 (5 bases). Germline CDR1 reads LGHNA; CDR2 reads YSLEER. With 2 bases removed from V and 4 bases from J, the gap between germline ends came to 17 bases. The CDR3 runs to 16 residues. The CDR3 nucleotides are TGCGCCAGCAGCCAATTCCTCCATTTGGGGGGCACTGAAGCTTTCTTT. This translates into CASSQFLHLGGTEAFF.

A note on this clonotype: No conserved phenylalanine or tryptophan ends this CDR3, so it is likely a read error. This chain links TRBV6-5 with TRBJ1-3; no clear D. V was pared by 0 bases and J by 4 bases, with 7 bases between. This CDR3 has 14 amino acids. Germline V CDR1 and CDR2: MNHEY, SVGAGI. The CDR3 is CASSYSRLGNTIYL. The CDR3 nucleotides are TGTGCCAGCAGTTACTCCCGTCTCGGAAACACCATATATCTT.

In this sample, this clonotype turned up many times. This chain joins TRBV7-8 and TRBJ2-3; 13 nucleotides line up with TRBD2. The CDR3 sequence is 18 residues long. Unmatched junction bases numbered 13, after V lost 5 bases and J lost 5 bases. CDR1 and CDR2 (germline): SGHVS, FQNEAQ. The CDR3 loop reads CASSPLGLAGAGGDTQYF. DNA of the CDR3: TGTGCCAGCAGCCCGTTAGGACTAGCGGGAGCTGGAGGAGATACGCAGTATTTT. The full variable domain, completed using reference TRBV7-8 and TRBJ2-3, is GAGVSQSPRYKVAKRGQDVALRCDPISGHVSLFWYQQALGQGPEFLTYFQNEAQLDKSGLPSDRFFAERPEGSVSTLKIQRTQQEDSAVYLCASSPLGLAGAGGDTQYFGPGTRLTVL.

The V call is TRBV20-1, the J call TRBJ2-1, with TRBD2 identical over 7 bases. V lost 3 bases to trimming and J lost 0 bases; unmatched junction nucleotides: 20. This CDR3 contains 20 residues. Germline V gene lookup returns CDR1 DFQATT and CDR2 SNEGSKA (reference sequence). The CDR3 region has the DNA TGCAGTGCTAGCGGGCCCAGAGCTTGGACTAGGTCCAGCTCCTACAATGAGCAGTTCTTC. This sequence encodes CSASGPRAWTRSSSYNEQFF.

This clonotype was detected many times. The CDR3 sequence is CAWGGQYEQYF. The CDR3 bases are TGTGCCTGGGGAGGACAGTACGAGCAGTACTTC. The chain recombines TRBV30 with TRBJ2-7, with D perhaps TRBD1 (6 bases). V was trimmed by 5 bases and J by 4 bases, leaving 9 bases between them. CDR1 GTSNPN and CDR2 SVGIG come from the germline V gene (reference sequence). The CDR3 is made up of 11 amino acids.

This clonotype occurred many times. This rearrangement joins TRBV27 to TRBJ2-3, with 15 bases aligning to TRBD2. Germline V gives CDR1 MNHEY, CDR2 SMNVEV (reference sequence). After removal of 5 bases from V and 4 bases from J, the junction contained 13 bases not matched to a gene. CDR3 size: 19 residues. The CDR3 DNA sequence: TGTGCCAGCAGTCCTCAAGCTCGGACTAGCGGGAGGGCCCCAGATACGCAGTATTTT. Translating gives CASSPQARTSGRAPDTQYF.

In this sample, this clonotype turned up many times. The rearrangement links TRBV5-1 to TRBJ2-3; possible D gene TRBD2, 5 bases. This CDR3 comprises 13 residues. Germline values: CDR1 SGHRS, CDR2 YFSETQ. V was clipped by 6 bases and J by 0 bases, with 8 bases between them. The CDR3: CASNGGSTDTQYF. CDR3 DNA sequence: TGCGCCAGCAATGGCGGGAGCACAGATACGCAGTATTTT. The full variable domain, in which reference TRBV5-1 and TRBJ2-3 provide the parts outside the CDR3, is KAGVTQTPRYLIKTRGQQVTLSCSPISGHRSVSWYQQTPGQGLQFLFEYFSETQRNKGNFPGRFSGRQFSNSRSEMNVSTLELGDSALYLCASNGGSTDTQYFGPGTRLTVL.

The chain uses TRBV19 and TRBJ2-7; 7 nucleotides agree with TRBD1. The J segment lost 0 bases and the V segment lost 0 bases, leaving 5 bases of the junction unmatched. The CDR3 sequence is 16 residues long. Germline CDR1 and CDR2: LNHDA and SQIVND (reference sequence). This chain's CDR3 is CASSIEGDRASYEQYF. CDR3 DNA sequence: TGTGCCAGTAGTATAGAAGGAGACAGGGCCTCCTACGAGCAGTACTTC.

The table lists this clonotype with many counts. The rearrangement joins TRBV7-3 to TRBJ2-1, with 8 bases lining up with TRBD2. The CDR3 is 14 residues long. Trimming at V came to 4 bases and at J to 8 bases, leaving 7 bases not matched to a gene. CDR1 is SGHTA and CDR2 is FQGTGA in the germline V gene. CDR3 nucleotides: TGTGCCAGCAGCTCATCCGGGACTAGTGATGAGCAGTTCTTC. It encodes CASSSSGTSDEQFF.

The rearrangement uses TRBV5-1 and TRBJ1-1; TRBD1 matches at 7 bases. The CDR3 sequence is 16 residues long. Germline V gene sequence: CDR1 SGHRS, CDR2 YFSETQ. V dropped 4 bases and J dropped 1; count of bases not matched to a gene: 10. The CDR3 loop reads CASSPAYRGENTEAFF. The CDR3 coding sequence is TGCGCCAGCAGCCCGGCCTACAGGGGCGAGAACACTGAAGCTTTCTTT.

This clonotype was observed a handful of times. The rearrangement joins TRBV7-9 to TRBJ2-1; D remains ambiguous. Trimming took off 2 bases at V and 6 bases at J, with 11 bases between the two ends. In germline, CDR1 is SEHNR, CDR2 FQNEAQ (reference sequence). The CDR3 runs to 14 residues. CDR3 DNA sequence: TGTGCCAGCAGCTTACGATTATTTCCCAATGAGCAGTTCTTC. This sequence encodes CASSLRLFPNEQFF.

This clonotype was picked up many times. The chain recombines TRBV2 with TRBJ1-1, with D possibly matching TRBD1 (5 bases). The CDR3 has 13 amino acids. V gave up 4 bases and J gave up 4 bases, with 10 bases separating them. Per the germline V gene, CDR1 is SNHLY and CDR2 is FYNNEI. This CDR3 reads CASSAGAGTEAFF. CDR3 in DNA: TGTGCCAGCAGTGCTGGGGCAGGCACTGAAGCTTTCTTT.

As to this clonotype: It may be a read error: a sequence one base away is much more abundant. This chain's CDR3 is CANRLDGTQYF. In DNA, the CDR3 is TGTGCCAACAGGCTTGATGGGACCCAGTACTTC. V and J are TRBV2 and TRBJ2-5, with a weak D call TRBD1 (5 bases). This CDR3 is 11 amino acids long. V was pared by 10 bases and J by 7 bases, with 13 bases between. Per the germline V gene, CDR1 is SNHLY and CDR2 is FYNNEI.

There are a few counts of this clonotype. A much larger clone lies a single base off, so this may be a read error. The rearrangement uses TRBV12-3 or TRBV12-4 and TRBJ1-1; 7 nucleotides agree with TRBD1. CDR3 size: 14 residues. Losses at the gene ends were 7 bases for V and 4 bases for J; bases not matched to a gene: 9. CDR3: CASTKGGFSTEAFF. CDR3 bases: TGTGCCAGCACCAAAGGGGGCTTTAGCACTGAAGCTTTCTTT.

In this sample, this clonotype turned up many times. The CDR3 loop reads CSASGGLAGGGEQFF. CDR3 DNA sequence: TGCAGTGCTAGCGGTGGGTTAGCGGGAGGAGGGGAGCAGTTCTTC. This chain links TRBV20-1 with TRBJ2-1; 10 nucleotides match TRBD2. Germline lookup yields CDR1 DFQATT and CDR2 SNEGSKA (reference sequence). V shed 3 bases and J 10 bases; nucleotides not matched to a gene: 12. This CDR3 region has 15 residues.

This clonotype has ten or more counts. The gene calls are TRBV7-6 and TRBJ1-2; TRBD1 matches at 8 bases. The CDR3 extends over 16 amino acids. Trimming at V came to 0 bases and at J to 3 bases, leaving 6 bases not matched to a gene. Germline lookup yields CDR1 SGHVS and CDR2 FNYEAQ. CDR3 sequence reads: CASSLARTGRYYGYTF. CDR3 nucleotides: TGTGCCAGCAGCTTAGCGAGGACAGGGCGGTACTATGGCTACACCTTC.

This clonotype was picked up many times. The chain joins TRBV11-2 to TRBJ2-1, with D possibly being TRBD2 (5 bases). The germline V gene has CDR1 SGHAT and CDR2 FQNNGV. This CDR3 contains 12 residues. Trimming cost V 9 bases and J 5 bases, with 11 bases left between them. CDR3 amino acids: CASGRENNEQFF. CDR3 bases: TGTGCCAGTGGAAGGGAGAACAATGAGCAGTTCTTC. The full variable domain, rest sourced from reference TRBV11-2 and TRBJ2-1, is EAGVAQSPRYKIIEKRQSVAFWCNPISGHATLYWYQQILGQGPKLLIQFQNNGVVDDSQLPKDRFSAERLKGVDSTLKIQPAKLEDSAVYLCASGRENNEQFFGPGTRLTVL.

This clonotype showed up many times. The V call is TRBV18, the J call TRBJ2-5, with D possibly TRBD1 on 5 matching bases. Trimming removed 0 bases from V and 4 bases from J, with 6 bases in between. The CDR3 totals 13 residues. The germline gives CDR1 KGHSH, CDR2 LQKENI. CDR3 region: CASSPPGAETQYF. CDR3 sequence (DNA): TGTGCCAGCTCACCACCTGGGGCAGAGACCCAGTACTTC.

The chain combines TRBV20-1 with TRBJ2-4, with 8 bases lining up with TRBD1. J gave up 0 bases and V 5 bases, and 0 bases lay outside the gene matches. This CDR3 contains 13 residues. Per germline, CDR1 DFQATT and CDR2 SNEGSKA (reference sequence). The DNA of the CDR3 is TGCAGTGCTGGACAGGGAGCCAAAAACATTCAGTACTTC. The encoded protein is CSAGQGAKNIQYF.

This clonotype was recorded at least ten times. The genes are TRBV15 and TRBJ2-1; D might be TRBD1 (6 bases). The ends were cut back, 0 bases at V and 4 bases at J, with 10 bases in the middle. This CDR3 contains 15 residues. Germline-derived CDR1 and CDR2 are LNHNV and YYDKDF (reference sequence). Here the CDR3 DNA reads TGTGCCACCAGCAGAGAACAGGGTCCGTACAATGAGCAGTTCTTC. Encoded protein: CATSREQGPYNEQFF.

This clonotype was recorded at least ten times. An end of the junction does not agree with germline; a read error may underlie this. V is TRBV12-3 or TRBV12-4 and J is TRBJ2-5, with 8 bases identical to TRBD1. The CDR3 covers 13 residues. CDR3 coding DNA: TGTGCCAGCAGCTTAGTGGGGACAGGGACCCAGTACTTC. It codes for CASSLVGTGTQYF.

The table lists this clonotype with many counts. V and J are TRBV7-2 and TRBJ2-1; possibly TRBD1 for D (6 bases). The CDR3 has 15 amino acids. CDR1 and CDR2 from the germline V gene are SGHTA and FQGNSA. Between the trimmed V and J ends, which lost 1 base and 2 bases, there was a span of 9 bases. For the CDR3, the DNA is TGTGCCAGCAGCTTAGTCACAGGGACCTACAATGAGCAGTTCTTC. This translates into CASSLVTGTYNEQFF.

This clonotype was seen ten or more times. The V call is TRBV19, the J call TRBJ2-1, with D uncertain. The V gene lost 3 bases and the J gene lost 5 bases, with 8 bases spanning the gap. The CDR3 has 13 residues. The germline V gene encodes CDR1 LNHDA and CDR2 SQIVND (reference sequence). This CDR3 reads CASSIGRDNEQFF. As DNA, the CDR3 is TGTGCCAGTAGTATTGGCCGCGACAATGAGCAGTTCTTC.

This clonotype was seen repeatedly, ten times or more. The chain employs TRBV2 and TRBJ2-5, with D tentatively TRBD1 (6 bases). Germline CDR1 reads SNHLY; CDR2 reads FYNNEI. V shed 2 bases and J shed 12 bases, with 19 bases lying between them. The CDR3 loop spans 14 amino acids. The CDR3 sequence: CASSEYSVDEGEYF. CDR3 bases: TGTGCCAGCAGTGAATATAGTGTGGATGAGGGGGAGTACTTC.